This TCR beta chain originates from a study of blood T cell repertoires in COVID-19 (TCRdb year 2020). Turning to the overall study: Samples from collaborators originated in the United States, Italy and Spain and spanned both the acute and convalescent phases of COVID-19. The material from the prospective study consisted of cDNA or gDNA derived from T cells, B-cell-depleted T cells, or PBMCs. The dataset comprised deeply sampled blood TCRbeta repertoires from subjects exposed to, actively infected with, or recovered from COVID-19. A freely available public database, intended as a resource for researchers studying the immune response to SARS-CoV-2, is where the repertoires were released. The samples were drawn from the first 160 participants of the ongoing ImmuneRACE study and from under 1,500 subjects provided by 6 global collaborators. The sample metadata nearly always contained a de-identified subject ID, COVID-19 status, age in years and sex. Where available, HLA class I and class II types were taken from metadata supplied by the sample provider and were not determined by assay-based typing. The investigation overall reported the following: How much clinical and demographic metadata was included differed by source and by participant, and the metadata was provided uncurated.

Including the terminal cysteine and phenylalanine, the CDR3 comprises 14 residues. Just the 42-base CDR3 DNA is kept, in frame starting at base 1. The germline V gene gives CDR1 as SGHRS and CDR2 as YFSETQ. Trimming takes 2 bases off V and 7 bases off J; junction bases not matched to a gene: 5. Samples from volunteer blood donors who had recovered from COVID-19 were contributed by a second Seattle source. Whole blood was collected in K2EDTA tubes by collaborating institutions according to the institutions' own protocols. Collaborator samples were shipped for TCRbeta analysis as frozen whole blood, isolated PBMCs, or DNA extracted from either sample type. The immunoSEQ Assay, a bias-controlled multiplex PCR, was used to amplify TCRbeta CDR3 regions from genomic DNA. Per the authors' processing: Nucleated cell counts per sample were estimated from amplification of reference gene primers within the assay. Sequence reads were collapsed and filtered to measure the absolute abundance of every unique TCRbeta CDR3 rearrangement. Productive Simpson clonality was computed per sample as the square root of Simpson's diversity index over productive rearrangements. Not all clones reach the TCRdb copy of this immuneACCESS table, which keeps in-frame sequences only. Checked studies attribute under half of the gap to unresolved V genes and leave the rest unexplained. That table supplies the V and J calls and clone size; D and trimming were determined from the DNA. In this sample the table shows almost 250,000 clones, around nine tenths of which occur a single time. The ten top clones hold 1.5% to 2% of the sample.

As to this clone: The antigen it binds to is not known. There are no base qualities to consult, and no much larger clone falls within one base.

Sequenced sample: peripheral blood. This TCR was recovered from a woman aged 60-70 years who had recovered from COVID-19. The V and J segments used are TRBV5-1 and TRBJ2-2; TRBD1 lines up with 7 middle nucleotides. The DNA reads TGCGCCAGCAGCTTTAGAGGGGGCGGCGGGGAGCTGTTTTTT. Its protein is CASSFRGGGGELFF.